This T cell receptor (beta chain) was identified during a study of blood T cell repertoires in COVID-19. Methods used by the authors: Reference gene primer amplification yielded estimated nucleated cell counts. The assay was immunoSEQ multiplex PCR, and TCRdb's table has in-frame clones only and misses some. That table furnishes V, J and clone size, whereas the DNA furnished D and trimming. The sample holds roughly 110,000 clones, 65% to 75% seen once. This clone was seen only once. This clonotype was obtained from a human donor with acute or convalescent COVID-19. The donor label of this sample is uncertain. Sequencing was carried out using peripheral blood.

The CDR3 DNA follows: TGCGCCAGCAGCTTGGCCAGTGCAGATACGCAGTATTTT. It encodes CASSLASADTQYF. The chain recombines TRBV5-1 with TRBJ2-3; D remains unclear. V lost 0 bases and J lost 4, with 6 bases in between. The CDR3 has 13 residues. Germline V gene sequence: CDR1 SGHRS, CDR2 YFSETQ.